The TCR beta chain described here comes from a study of beta chain features in type 1 diabetes. Background on the study: Similarity in age, gender and cell yields was seen between patients and healthy donors. General observations from the study: Naive, central memory and Treg TCRB repertoires appeared more alike in patients than in healthy donors. Shortening that was moderate but significant affected the TCRB CDR3s of Type 1 diabetes patients in all four CD4+ subsets.

A few counts support this clone. Its antigen remains unknown. Heparinised blood was drawn once per donor, averaging approximately 0.12 L. V lost 5 bases and J lost 5, with 13 bases in between. This CDR3 has 15 residues. The germline V gene encodes CDR1 MDHEN and CDR2 SYDVKM. cDNA synthesis used the whole RNA isolate, giving expressed TCRB sequences. The table came from immunoSEQ multiplex PCR; TCRdb's copy has only in-frame clones and leaves some out. This table has around 710,000 clones, around 12% appearing once. Sequencing was performed on naive CD4+ T cells from blood. This clonotype originated in a man younger than 45 with type 1 diabetes. This chain links TRBV28 with TRBJ1-6, with TRBD1 as a possible D gene (6 bases). CDR3 residues: CASSERQENNSPLHF. DNA for the CDR3: TGTGCCAGCAGTGAGAGACAGGAGAATAATTCACCCCTCCACTTT.